These 28 T cell receptor beta chains were sequenced from one sample in a study of T cell repertoires in cytomegalovirus infection. TCRdb re-called the reads through MiXCR, storing one row per CDR3 protein. The sample records approximately 250,000 distinct CDR3 sequences, about 23% being singletons. Sequencing was carried out using CD8+ T cells from PBMCs. The receptors were gathered from a human donor in good health (CMV status not recorded). Some clones in this sample may be carry-over from other donors' samples.

This clonotype was seen a few times. J is TRBJ2-1 and V is TRBV12-3 or TRBV12-4; the match to TRBD1 covers 7 bases. V shed 6 bases, J shed 8 bases, and the junction held 4 bases outside the gene matches. The CDR3 runs to 12 residues. CDR3 amino acids: CASSQGVHEQFF. Here the CDR3 DNA reads TGTGCCAGCAGCCAGGGGGTGCATGAGCAGTTCTTC.

This clonotype came up many times. This sequence joins TRBV7-2 and TRBJ2-5; TRBD1 aligns across 7 bases. Trimming took 5 bases from V and 5 from J; bases not matched to a gene: 11. The CDR3 length is 15 residues. CDR1 is SGHTA and CDR2 is FQGNSA in the germline V gene. The CDR3 here is CASSPLRGPGETQYF. CDR3 nucleotides: TGTGCCAGCAGCCCGTTGAGGGGGCCGGGGGAGACCCAGTACTTC.

The chain links TRBV5-6 to TRBJ2-7, with a possible D match to TRBD2 (7 bases). CDR3 length equals 15 residues. The germline V and J ends were trimmed by 1 base and 4 bases, with 15 bases remaining between them. CDR1 and CDR2 (germline): SGHDT, YYEEEE. The CDR3 loop reads CASSLQEGGGYEQYF. The CDR3 bases are TGTGCCAGCAGCTTGCAGGAGGGGGGGGGGTACGAGCAGTACTTC.

In its sample, this clonotype was seen a few times. The J gene is TRBJ1-2, the V gene TRBV27; possibly TRBD1 for D (5 bases). This CDR3 is 14 amino acids long. CDR1 is MNHEY and CDR2 is SMNVEV in the germline V gene (reference sequence). The ends were cut back, 3 bases at V and 3 bases at J, with 11 bases in the middle. CDR3 sequence reads: CASSLGGDYYGYTF. The CDR3 bases are TGTGCCAGCAGTTTGGGTGGGGACTACTATGGCTACACCTTC.

This clonotype has a handful of counts. The chain is built from TRBV6-2 or TRBV6-3 and TRBJ2-5, with D perhaps matching TRBD1 or TRBD2 (6 bases each). The CDR3 is 18 residues long. Per the germline V gene, CDR1 is MNHEY and CDR2 is SVGEGT. Trimming shortened V by 0 bases and J by 1 base, and 18 bases separated the two germline ends. In nucleotides, the CDR3 is TGTGCCAGCAGTTACTCGAGCTCCGGGGGCCGGTCCCAAGAGACCCAGTACTTC. Amino acid sequence: CASSYSSSGGRSQETQYF.

The CDR3 DNA sequence: TGTGCCAGCAGCCTCGGCATAGCGGGGGGCGTAGATGAGCAGTTCTTC. Translated, it gives CASSLGIAGGVDEQFF. The gene calls are TRBV6-6 and TRBJ2-1; 10 nucleotides match TRBD2. Looked up from germline, CDR1 is MNHNY and CDR2 is SVGAGI (reference sequence). Germline trimming cut 6 bases from V and 8 bases from J; bases unmatched to any gene: 13. The CDR3 is 16 residues long.

V and J are TRBV6-6 and TRBJ1-1; D remains unclear. V lost 5 bases, J lost 3 bases, and 10 bases lay in between. From germline, CDR1 is MNHNY and CDR2 SVGAGI (reference sequence). CDR3 length: 13 residues. The CDR3 nucleotides are TGTGCCAGCAGTCCTTACGTGTACACTGAAGCTTTCTTT. This codes for CASSPYVYTEAFF.

The rearrangement joins TRBV5-4 to TRBJ2-1, with 9 bases lining up with TRBD2. Germline values: CDR1 SGHNT, CDR2 YYREEE (reference sequence). After removal of 8 bases from V and 5 bases from J, the junction contained 5 bases not matched to a gene. CDR3 length: 13 amino acids. The CDR3 sequence: CASRTSENNEQFF. The CDR3, as DNA: TGTGCCAGTCGGACTAGCGAAAACAATGAGCAGTTCTTC.

This clonotype was detected a few times. The chain combines TRBV29-1 with TRBJ2-7; D is unresolved. V lost 0 bases and J 0 bases, leaving 9 bases between the germline ends. CDR1 is SQVTM, CDR2 ANQGSEA, per germline. There are 14 residues in the CDR3. Written as DNA, the CDR3 is TGCAGCGTTGAAGATTCAGGTGCCTCCTACGAGCAGTACTTC. Translation gives CSVEDSGASYEQYF.

This clonotype was recorded many times. This chain connects TRBV7-8 to TRBJ2-1; D unresolved. Deletions cut 5 bases from V and 0 bases from J, with 14 bases between. Germline V gene data show CDR1 as SGHVS and CDR2 as FQNEAQ. The CDR3 is 16 amino acids. CDR3: CASSPHLTVSYNEQFF. DNA of the CDR3: TGTGCCAGCAGCCCTCATCTTACCGTCTCCTACAATGAGCAGTTCTTC.

The chain recombines TRBV12-3 or TRBV12-4 with TRBJ2-1; 10 bases are a match to TRBD2. Germline trimming cut 7 bases from V and 3 bases from J; bases unmatched to any gene: 3. CDR3 size: 14 residues. This CDR3 is CASKERGGYNEQFF. CDR3 DNA: TGTGCCAGCAAAGAGCGGGGGGGCTACAATGAGCAGTTCTTC.

In its sample, this clonotype was seen a few times. This sequence joins TRBV12-3 or TRBV12-4 and TRBJ2-2, with a possible D match to TRBD2 (6 bases). Between the trimmed V and J ends, which lost 3 bases and 4 bases, there was a span of 18 bases. This CDR3 is 17 amino acids long. The CDR3 protein is CASSFVRQGGITGELFF. The CDR3 bases are TGTGCCAGCAGTTTCGTACGGCAGGGAGGAATCACCGGGGAGCTGTTTTTT.

This clonotype was observed many times. The chain carries TRBV7-3 and TRBJ2-1; TRBD2 matches 14 bases. After removal of 7 bases from V and 5 bases from J, the junction contained 7 bases not matched to a gene. Germline assignment: CDR1 SGHTA and CDR2 FQGTGA. The CDR3 is made up of 16 amino acids. The DNA for the CDR3 is TGTGCCAGCAAGACTACGGGACTAGCGGGGGACAATGAGCAGTTCTTC. Amino acid sequence: CASKTTGLAGDNEQFF.

The sample holds one count of this clonotype. The V and J genes are TRBV6-2 or TRBV6-3 and TRBJ2-1, with D uncertain. With 6 bases removed from V and 10 bases from J, the gap between germline ends came to 10 bases. Per the germline V gene, CDR1 is MNHEY and CDR2 is SVGEGT. The CDR3 runs to 11 residues. CDR3 in amino acids: CASSWLFEQFF. Written as DNA, the CDR3 is TGTGCCAGCAGCTGGCTATTCGAGCAGTTCTTC.

This clonotype has a count of ten or more. The chain is built from TRBV27 and TRBJ2-1, with D unresolved. Germline V gene lookup returns CDR1 MNHEY and CDR2 SMNVEV (reference sequence). Trimming cost V 5 bases and J 7 bases, with 9 bases left between them. There are 12 residues in the CDR3. CDR3 bases: TGTGCCAGCAGTCGGAGCACAAATGAGCAGTTCTTC. It specifies CASSRSTNEQFF.

As regards this clonotype: This may come from a read error, since a much larger clone is one base off. The chain links TRBV24-1 to TRBJ1-1, with 9 bases identical to TRBD1. The length of the CDR3 is 16 residues. CDR1 is KGHDR, CDR2 SFDVKD, per germline. The V and J ends lost 1 base and 5 bases, in that order; junction bases with no gene match: 7. CDR3 nucleotides: TGTGCCACCAGTGATTTCATCGGGACAGGGAAAACTGAAGCTTTCTTT. It is translated as CATSDFIGTGKTEAFF.

This clonotype appeared many times. This sequence joins TRBV2 and TRBJ2-2, with TRBD2 as a possible D gene (5 bases). The CDR3 covers 15 residues. The germline V gene encodes CDR1 SNHLY and CDR2 FYNNEI. Trimming removed 4 bases at V and 5 bases at J, with 14 bases between. The CDR3 loop reads CASSARRGATGELFF. DNA for the CDR3: TGTGCCAGCAGTGCGCGACGGGGAGCGACCGGGGAGCTGTTTTTT.

This clonotype appeared many times. The chain employs TRBV4-1 and TRBJ2-7; TRBD1 aligns across 8 bases. This CDR3 is built from 17 residues. CDR1 MGHRA and CDR2 YSYEKL come from the germline V gene. The ends lost 0 bases at V and 3 bases at J; junction bases unmatched: 10. Written as DNA, the CDR3 is TGCGCCAGCAGCCAAGAACCCGGACAGGGTGTAAGCTACGAGCAGTACTTC. This encodes CASSQEPGQGVSYEQYF.

In this sample, this clonotype turned up many times. V gene TRBV5-1 combines with J gene TRBJ1-1, with a possible D match to TRBD1 (5 bases). Germline assignment: CDR1 SGHRS and CDR2 YFSETQ. V lost 0 bases and J lost 2, with 14 bases in between. This CDR3 has 16 amino acids. For the CDR3, the DNA is TGCGCCAGCAGCTTGGAGTCAGGGTCCACCAACACTGAAGCTTTCTTT. This codes for CASSLESGSTNTEAFF.

The chain joins TRBV24-1 to TRBJ2-1; the match to TRBD2 covers 15 bases. The V segment lost 5 bases and the J segment 9 bases; nucleotides outside the gene matches: 7. Germline V lookup: CDR1 KGHDR, CDR2 SFDVKD. This CDR3 contains 16 residues. This chain's CDR3 is CATSAFGLAGGLEQFF. The CDR3, as DNA: TGTGCCACCAGTGCCTTTGGACTAGCGGGGGGGCTTGAGCAGTTCTTC.

This clonotype was detected only once. V usage is TRBV12-3 or TRBV12-4 and J usage is TRBJ2-4; 8 bases align to TRBD2. V gave up 5 bases and J gave up 8 bases; unmatched junction bases: 5. The CDR3 runs 13 residues. The CDR3, as DNA: TGTGCCAGCAGTCGGGGGGGCCTAGACATTCAGTACTTC. Protein sequence: CASSRGGLDIQYF.

The chain recombines TRBV6-2 or TRBV6-3 with TRBJ2-1; 15 bases match TRBD2. Trimming at V came to 6 bases and at J to 8 bases, leaving 14 bases not matched to a gene. The germline V gene encodes CDR1 MNHEY and CDR2 SVGEGT. The CDR3 covers 18 residues. The CDR3 spells CASRDLKGLAGGLDEQFF. For the CDR3, the DNA is TGTGCCAGCAGGGATCTGAAGGGACTAGCGGGGGGTCTTGATGAGCAGTTCTTC.

The chain recombines TRBV29-1 with TRBJ1-4; no clear D. The length of the CDR3 is 13 residues. Trimming removed 6 bases from V and 0 bases from J, with 8 bases in between. CDR1 SQVTM and CDR2 ANQGSEA come from the germline V gene. The DNA for the CDR3 is TGCAGCGTGGACCGATCAACTAATGAAAAACTGTTTTTT. The encoded protein is CSVDRSTNEKLFF.

The chain recombines TRBV7-6 with TRBJ2-7; possible D gene TRBD2, 6 bases. CDR3 length: 13 amino acids. CDR1 and CDR2 (germline): SGHVS, FNYEAQ. V was trimmed by 4 bases and J by 7 bases, leaving 14 bases between them. CDR3 DNA: TGTGCCAGCAGCTCCCCCCCGGGGGAAGAGCAGTACTTC. It encodes CASSSPPGEEQYF.

This clonotype was counted a few times. The rearrangement joins TRBV6-1 to TRBJ1-5, with TRBD1 identical over 9 bases. V was pared by 6 bases and J by 3 bases, with 9 bases of the junction left unmatched. The germline CDR1 and CDR2 sequences are MNHNS and SASEGT. CDR3 length: 16 amino acids. The CDR3, as DNA: TGTGCCAGCAGCCCGGGGACAGGGTCCTTCAATCAGCCCCAGCATTTT. It specifies CASSPGTGSFNQPQHF.

This rearrangement joins TRBV3-1 to TRBJ2-7, with 9 bases aligning to TRBD1. Unmatched junction bases numbered 11, after V lost 4 bases and J lost 7 bases. The CDR3 has 15 amino acids. Per the germline V gene, CDR1 is LGHDT and CDR2 is YNNKEL (reference sequence). The chain's CDR3 is CASSPGTGFLLEQYF. CDR3 bases: TGTGCCAGCAGCCCCGGGACAGGGTTCCTTCTAGAGCAGTACTTC.

This clonotype showed up just a few times. The rearrangement joins TRBV2 to TRBJ2-6; TRBD1 matches 7 bases. Losses at the gene ends were 6 bases for V and 1 base for J; bases not matched to a gene: 9. The CDR3 length is 17 residues. CDR1 and CDR2 from the germline V gene are SNHLY and FYNNEI. CDR3 nucleotide sequence: TGTGCCAGCAGGGCTGGGACAGCTCTTTCTGGGGCCAACGTCCTGACTTTC. Translated: CASRAGTALSGANVLTF.

The chain couples TRBV28 to TRBJ2-6, with D unclear. Trimming removed 2 bases from V and 1 base from J, with 6 bases in between. The CDR3 runs to 15 residues. CDR1 and CDR2 from the germline V gene are MDHEN and SYDVKM. CDR3 loop: CASSLPPSGANVLTF. CDR3 coding DNA: TGTGCCAGCAGTTTACCTCCATCTGGGGCCAACGTCCTGACTTTC.